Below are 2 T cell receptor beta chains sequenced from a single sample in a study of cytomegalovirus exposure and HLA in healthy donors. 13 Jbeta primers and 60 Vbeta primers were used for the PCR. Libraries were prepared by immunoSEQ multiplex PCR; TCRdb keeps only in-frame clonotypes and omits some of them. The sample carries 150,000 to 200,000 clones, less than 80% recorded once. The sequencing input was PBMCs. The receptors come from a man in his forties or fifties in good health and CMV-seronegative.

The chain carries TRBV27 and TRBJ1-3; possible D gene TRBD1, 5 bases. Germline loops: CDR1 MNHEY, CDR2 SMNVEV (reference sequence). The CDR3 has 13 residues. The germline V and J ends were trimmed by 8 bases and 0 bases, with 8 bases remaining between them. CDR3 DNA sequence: TGTGCCAGCGGGGGGAGCTCTGGAAACACCATATATTTT. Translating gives CASGGSSGNTIYF.

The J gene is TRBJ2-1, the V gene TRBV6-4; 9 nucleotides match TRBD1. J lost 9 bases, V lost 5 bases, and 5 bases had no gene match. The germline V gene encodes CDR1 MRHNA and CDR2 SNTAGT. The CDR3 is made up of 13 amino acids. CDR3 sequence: CASSLDRGVEQFF. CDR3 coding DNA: TGTGCCAGCAGTTTGGACAGGGGCGTTGAGCAGTTCTTC.